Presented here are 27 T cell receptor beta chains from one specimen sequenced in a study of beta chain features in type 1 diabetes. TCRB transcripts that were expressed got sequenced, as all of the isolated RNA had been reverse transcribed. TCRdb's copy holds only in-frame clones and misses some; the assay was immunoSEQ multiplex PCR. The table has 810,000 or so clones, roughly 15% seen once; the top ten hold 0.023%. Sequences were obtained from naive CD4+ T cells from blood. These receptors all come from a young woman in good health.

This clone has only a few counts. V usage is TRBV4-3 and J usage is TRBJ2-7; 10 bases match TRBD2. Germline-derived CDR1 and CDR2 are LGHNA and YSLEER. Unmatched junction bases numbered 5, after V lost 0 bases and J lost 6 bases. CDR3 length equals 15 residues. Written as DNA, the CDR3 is TGCGCCAGCAGCCAAGATGTAGTAGCGGGAGGCGAGCAGTACTTC. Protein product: CASSQDVVAGGEQYF.

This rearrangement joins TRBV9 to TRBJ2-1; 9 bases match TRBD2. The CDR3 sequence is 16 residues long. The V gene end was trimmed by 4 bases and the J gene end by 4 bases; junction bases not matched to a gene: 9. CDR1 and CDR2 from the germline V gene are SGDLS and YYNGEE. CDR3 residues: CASSPLAGAGYNEQFF. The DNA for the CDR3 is TGTGCCAGCAGCCCTTTAGCGGGAGCGGGTTACAATGAGCAGTTCTTC.

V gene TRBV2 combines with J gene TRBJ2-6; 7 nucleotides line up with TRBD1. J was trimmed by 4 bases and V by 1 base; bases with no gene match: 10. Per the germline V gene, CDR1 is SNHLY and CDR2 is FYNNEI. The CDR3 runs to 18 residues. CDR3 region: CASSEDRGSFTGANVLTF. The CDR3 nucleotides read TGTGCCAGCAGTGAAGACAGGGGATCCTTCACGGGGGCCAACGTCCTGACTTTC. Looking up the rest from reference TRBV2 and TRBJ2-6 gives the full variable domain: EPEVTQTPSHQVTQMGQEVILRCVPISNHLYFYWYRQILGQKVEFLVSFYNNEISEKSEIFDDQFSVERPDGSNFTLKIRSTKLEDSAMYFCASSEDRGSFTGANVLTFGAGSRLTVL.

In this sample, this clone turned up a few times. The CDR3: CASSSAGETNEKLFF. The CDR3 DNA reads as TGTGCCAGCAGCTCCGCAGGGGAGACTAATGAAAAACTGTTTTTT. The chain combines TRBV7-2 with TRBJ1-4, with a tentative D call TRBD1 (6 bases). Germline assignment: CDR1 SGHTA and CDR2 FQGNSA. The CDR3 spans 15 residues. Trimming left V 4 bases short and J 2 bases short, with 11 bases between.

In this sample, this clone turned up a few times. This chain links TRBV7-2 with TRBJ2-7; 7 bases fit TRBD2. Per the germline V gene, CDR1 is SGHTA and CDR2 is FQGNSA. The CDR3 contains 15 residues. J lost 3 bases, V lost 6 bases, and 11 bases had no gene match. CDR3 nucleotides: TGTGCCAGCAGAACCGGGCGGGAGTTGTTCTACGAGCAGTACTTC. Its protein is CASRTGRELFYEQYF.

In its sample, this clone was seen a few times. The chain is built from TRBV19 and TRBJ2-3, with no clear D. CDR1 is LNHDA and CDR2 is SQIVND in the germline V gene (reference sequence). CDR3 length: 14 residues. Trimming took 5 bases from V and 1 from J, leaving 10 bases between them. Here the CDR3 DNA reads TGTGCCAGTAGTCTGGGTCCTGGCACAGATACGCAGTATTTT. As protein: CASSLGPGTDTQYF.

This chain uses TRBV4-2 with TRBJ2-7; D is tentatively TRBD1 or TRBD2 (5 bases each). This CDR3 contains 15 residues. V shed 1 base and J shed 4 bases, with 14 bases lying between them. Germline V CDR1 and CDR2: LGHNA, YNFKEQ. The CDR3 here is CASSQGAGDQYEQYF. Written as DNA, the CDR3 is TGTGCCAGCAGCCAAGGGGCCGGGGACCAGTACGAGCAGTACTTC.

For the CDR3, the DNA is TGTGCCAGCAGTTCGGACAGCGGGCTGACTGAAGCTTTCTTT. Protein sequence: CASSSDSGLTEAFF. The chain carries TRBV28 and TRBJ1-1; D may be TRBD1 (6 bases). V was cut by 4 bases and J by 5 bases, with 14 bases left in between. This CDR3 region has 14 residues. CDR1 is MDHEN and CDR2 is SYDVKM in the germline V gene.

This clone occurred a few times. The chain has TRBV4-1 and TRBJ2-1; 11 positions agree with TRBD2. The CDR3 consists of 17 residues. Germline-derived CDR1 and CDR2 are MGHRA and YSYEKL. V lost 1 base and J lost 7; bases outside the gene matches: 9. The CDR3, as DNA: TGCGCCAGCAGCCAAGTCCCTAGCGGGAGGCCGGGAAATGAGCAGTTCTTC. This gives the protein CASSQVPSGRPGNEQFF.

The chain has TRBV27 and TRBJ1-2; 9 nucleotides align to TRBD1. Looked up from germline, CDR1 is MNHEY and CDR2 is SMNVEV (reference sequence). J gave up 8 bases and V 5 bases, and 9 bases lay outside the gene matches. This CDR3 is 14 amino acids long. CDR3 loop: CASSRQGESGGYTF. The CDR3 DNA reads TGTGCCAGCAGTCGACAGGGGGAGTCGGGCGGCTACACCTTC.

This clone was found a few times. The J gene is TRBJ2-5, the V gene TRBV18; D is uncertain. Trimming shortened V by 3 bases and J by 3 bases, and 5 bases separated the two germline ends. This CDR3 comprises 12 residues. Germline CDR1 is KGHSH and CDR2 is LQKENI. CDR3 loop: CASSPEKETQYF. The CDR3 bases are TGTGCCAGCTCACCGGAGAAAGAGACCCAGTACTTC.

The CDR3 sequence is CASSEPLAVVNEQFF. CDR3 DNA: TGTGCCAGCAGCGAACCTCTAGCGGTAGTAAATGAGCAGTTCTTC. This rearrangement joins TRBV28 to TRBJ2-1, with 7 bases lining up with TRBD2. The V segment lost 6 bases and the J segment 7 bases; nucleotides outside the gene matches: 12. The CDR3 length is 15 residues. Germline V gene data show CDR1 as MDHEN and CDR2 as SYDVKM.

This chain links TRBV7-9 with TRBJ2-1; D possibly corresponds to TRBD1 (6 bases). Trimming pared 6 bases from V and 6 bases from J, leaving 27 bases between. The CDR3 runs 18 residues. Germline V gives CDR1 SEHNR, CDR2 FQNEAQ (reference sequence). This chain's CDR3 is CASSGSYRARDLINEQFF. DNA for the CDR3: TGTGCCAGCAGTGGATCTTACAGGGCCCGCGATTTGATCAATGAGCAGTTCTTC.

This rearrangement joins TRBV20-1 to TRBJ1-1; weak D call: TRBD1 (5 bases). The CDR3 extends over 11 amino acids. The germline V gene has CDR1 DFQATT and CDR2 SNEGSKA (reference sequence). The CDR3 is CRAGHVDEAFF. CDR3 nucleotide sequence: TGCAGAGCTGGACATGTGGATGAAGCTTTCTTT.

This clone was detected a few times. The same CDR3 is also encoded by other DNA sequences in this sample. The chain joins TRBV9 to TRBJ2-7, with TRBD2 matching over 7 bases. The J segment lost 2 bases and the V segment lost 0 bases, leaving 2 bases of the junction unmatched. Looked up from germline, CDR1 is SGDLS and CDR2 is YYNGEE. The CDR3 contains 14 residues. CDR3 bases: TGTGCCAGCAGCGTAGCGGGAGGACCCTACGAGCAGTACTTC. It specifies CASSVAGGPYEQYF.

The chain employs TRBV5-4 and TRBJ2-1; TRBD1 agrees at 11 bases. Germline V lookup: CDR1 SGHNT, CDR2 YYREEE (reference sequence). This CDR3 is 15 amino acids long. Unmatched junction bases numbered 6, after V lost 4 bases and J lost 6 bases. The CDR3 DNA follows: TGTGCCAGCAGCCCAAAGGGACAGGGGGGCAATGAGCAGTTCTTC. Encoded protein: CASSPKGQGGNEQFF.

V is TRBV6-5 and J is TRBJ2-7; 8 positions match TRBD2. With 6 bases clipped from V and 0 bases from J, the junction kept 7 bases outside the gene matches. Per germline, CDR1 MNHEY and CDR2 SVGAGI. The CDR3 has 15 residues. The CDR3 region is CASSLSGTSSYEQYF. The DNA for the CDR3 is TGTGCCAGCAGCCTTAGCGGGACTAGCTCCTACGAGCAGTACTTC.

The CDR3 DNA follows: TGTGCCACCAAGGCGGGTTACGAAAAACTGTTTTTT. Its translation: CATKAGYEKLFF. The chain couples TRBV6-1 to TRBJ1-4; D not certain. V was trimmed by 10 bases and J by 8 bases, leaving 14 bases between them. CDR3 length: 12 residues. Germline V gene data show CDR1 as MNHNS and CDR2 as SASEGT.

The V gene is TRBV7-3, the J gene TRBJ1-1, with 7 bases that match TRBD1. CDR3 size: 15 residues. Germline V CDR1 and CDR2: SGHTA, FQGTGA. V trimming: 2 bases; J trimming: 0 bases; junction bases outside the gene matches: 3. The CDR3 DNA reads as TGTGCCAGCAGCTTAGGGACAGTGATGAACACTGAAGCTTTCTTT. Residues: CASSLGTVMNTEAFF.

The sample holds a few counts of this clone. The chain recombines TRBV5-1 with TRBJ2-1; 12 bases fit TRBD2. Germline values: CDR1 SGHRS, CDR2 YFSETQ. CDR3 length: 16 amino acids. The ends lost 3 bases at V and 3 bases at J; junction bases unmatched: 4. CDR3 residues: CASSSGLAGIYNEQFF. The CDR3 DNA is TGCGCCAGCAGCTCAGGACTAGCGGGAATCTACAATGAGCAGTTCTTC.

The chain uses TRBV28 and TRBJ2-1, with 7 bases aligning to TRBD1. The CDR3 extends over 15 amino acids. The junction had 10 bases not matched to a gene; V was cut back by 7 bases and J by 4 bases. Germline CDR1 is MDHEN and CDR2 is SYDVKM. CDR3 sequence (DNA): TGTGCCAGCATTTCCCCGGGACAGATTTACAATGAGCAGTTCTTC. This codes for CASISPGQIYNEQFF.

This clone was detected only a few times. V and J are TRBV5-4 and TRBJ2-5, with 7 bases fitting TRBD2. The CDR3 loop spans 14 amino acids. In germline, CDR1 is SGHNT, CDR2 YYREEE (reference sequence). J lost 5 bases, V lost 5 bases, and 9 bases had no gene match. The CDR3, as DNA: TGTGCCAGCAGTTCGGGACTATTATTGGAGACCCAGTACTTC. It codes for CASSSGLLLETQYF.

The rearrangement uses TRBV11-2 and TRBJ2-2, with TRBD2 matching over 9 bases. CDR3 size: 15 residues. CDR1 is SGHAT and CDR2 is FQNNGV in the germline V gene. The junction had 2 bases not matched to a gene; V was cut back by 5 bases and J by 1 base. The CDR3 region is CASSPSGKNTGELFF. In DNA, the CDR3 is TGTGCCAGCAGCCCTAGCGGGAAGAACACCGGGGAGCTGTTTTTT. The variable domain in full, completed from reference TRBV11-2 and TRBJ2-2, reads EAGVAQSPRYKIIEKRQSVAFWCNPISGHATLYWYQQILGQGPKLLIQFQNNGVVDDSQLPKDRFSAERLKGVDSTLKIQPAKLEDSAVYLCASSPSGKNTGELFFGEGSRLTVL.

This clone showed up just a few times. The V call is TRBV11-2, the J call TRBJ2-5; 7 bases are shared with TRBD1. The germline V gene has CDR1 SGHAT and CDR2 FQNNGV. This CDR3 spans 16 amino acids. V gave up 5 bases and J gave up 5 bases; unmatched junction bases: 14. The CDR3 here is CASSQGQTGYGETQYF. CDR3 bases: TGTGCCAGCAGCCAGGGACAGACAGGGTACGGGGAGACCCAGTACTTC. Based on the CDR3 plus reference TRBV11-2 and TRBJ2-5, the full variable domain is EAGVAQSPRYKIIEKRQSVAFWCNPISGHATLYWYQQILGQGPKLLIQFQNNGVVDDSQLPKDRFSAERLKGVDSTLKIQPAKLEDSAVYLCASSQGQTGYGETQYFGPGTRLLVL.

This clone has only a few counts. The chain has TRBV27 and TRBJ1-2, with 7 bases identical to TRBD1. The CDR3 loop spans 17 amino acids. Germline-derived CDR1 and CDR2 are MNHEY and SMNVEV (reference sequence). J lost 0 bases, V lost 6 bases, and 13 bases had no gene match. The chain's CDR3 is CASRTVTGRDSNYGYTF. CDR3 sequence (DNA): TGTGCCAGCAGGACCGTGACAGGGAGGGATTCTAACTATGGCTACACCTTC.

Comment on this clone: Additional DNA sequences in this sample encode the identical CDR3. CDR3 residues: CASHSNYGYTF. The CDR3 region has the DNA TGTGCCAGCCACAGCAACTATGGCTACACCTTC. This chain connects TRBV28 to TRBJ1-2; the D is unclear. The germline V gene has CDR1 MDHEN and CDR2 SYDVKM. The length of the CDR3 is 11 residues. Trimming removed 8 bases at V and 2 bases at J, with 6 bases between.

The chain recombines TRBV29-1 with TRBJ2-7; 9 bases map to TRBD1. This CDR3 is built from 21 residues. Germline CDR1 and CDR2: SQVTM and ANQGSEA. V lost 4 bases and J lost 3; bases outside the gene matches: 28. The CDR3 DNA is TGCAGCGTTGCGGGACTGGGGTACGTTGGACAGGGGAGCCATCTAAGCTACGAGCAGTACTTC. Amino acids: CSVAGLGYVGQGSHLSYEQYF.